What follows is one T cell receptor beta chain and its context. This entry is derived from a study of blood T cell repertoires in COVID-19. Across the study: Nucleic acid was either cDNA or gDNA, and it came from T cells, B-cell-depleted T cells, or PBMCs.

As originally analysed: Reference gene primer amplification gave estimated nucleated cell counts. Profiled with immunoSEQ multiplex PCR; TCRdb holds only in-frame clones, not every one. The V and J calls and clone size come from that table; D and trimming were worked out from the DNA. The repertoire consists of about 190,000 clones, with 70% to 90% occurring once and the leading ten covering about 6.6%. There are 13 residues in the CDR3. Looked up from germline, CDR1 is GTSNPN and CDR2 is SVGIG (reference sequence). V shed 3 bases and J shed 5 bases, with 13 bases lying between them. The sequence was obtained from a woman aged 35 to 49 who had recovered from COVID-19. Sequenced sample: peripheral blood. This chain connects TRBV30 to TRBJ2-5, with D tentatively TRBD2 (6 bases). CDR3 in amino acids: CAWRIGAGETQYF. The CDR3 DNA reads TGTGCCTGGAGAATAGGGGCGGGGGAGACCCAGTACTTC.